This TCR beta chain was profiled in a study of cytomegalovirus exposure and HLA in healthy donors. Findings of the study overall: One later analysis, an examination of the 120 or so validation repertoires, found that first-cohort TCR clusters tended to co-occur in them. It was reported that the classifier diagnosed cytomegalovirus status with high specificity and sensitivity in both the original and validation cohorts. Under in vitro conditions, a few CMV-associated chains were confirmed as specific for CMV antigens. Most sequenced TCRs were rare (though some public TCRs occurred in many donors).

Germline CDR1 and CDR2: MNHEY and SVGAGI. The CDR3 spans 15 residues. Trimming pared 2 bases from V and 9 bases from J, leaving 16 bases between. This clone was counted a single time. Antigen unknown. TCRdb keeps only in-frame clones here, not all; method: immunoSEQ multiplex PCR. The sample gives about 180,000 clones, 85% of which show up once; approximately 15% is in the top ten. The rearrangement uses TRBV6-5 and TRBJ2-2, with TRBD2 as a possible D gene (5 bases). The sequencing input was PBMCs. This receptor was obtained from a man younger than 35 in good health and CMV-seropositive. DNA of the CDR3: TGTGCCAGCAGTTACGAGGGTGGTTTTGGTCGGGAGCTGTTTTTT. Translated, it gives CASSYEGGFGRELFF.